A selection of T cell receptor beta chains follows, all from one sample in a study of shared clonotypes between healthy human individuals. Assay used: immunoSEQ multiplex PCR; TCRdb lists only in-frame clones, some missing. This sample has about 980,000 clones, with 70% to 85% found just once. Sequenced sample: memory CD4+ T cells sorted from blood. These receptors originate from a man aged 18 to 30 in good health. Each CDR3 is given with its conserved first and last residue. A D gene is named only where the DNA matches it firmly. Clone size appears in some rows only: once, few, many, or a class for an expanded clone.

DNA,CDR3,J,D,size,V
TGTGCCATCAGTGAGTCGGAGGGGAACTCCTATAATTCACCCCTCCACTTT,CAISESEGNSYNSPLHF,TRBJ1-6,-,-,TRBV10-3
TGCGCCAGCAGATTTGGCGTCACCGGAGTTAACACTGAAGCTTTCTTT,CASRFGVTGVNTEAFF,TRBJ1-1,-,-,TRBV5-1
TGTGCCAGCTCACCCTCGATTACGGCCGAGGGATGGGAGACCCAGTACTTC,CASSPSITAEGWETQYF,TRBJ2-5,-,-,TRBV18
TGTGCCAGCAGGACCGCCACCCGGGGCCCCTATGGCTACACCTTC,CASRTATRGPYGYTF,TRBJ1-2,-,-,TRBV28
TGTGCCAGCTCACTAGGCAGGGGGGAGTCCTACGAGCAGTACTTC,CASSLGRGESYEQYF,TRBJ2-7,-,-,TRBV18
TGTGCCAGCAGCGCCCGGGACCGCAACACAGATACGCAGTATTTT,CASSARDRNTDTQYF,TRBJ2-3,-,-,TRBV7-2
TGTGCCAGTTCGCTAGCGGGAGGCTACGAGCAGTACTTC,CASSLAGGYEQYF,TRBJ2-7,TRBD2,-,TRBV19
TGCAGCGTTGAATTGGCAGGGGGCGAGACCCAGTACTTC,CSVELAGGETQYF,TRBJ2-5,TRBD1,-,TRBV29-1
TGTGCCATCAGTGAGTCCTCAACCGGGGTCAATTCACCCCTCCACTTT,CAISESSTGVNSPLHF,TRBJ1-6,-,-,TRBV6-1
TGTGCCAGCTCACCACAAGCGACAGGGAACACCGGGGAGCTGTTTTTT,CASSPQATGNTGELFF,TRBJ2-2,-,-,TRBV18
TGTGCCAGCAGCCTTGGGACTACAGCGCCCCCGGGCACAGATACGCAGTATTTT,CASSLGTTAPPGTDTQYF,TRBJ2-3,TRBD2,-,TRBV5-8
TGTGCCAGCAGTTGGGGAATACAGGGCCAAAACATTCAGTACTTC,CASSWGIQGQNIQYF,TRBJ2-4,-,-,TRBV2
TGTGCCACCCACCGAGGTTATAGCGGGGTATACGAGCAGTACTTC,CATHRGYSGVYEQYF,TRBJ2-7,TRBD2,-,TRBV10-3
TGTGCCAGCAGCAGACGACAGGGAGTGAACACTGAAGCTTTCTTT,CASSRRQGVNTEAFF,TRBJ1-1,TRBD1,-,TRBV5-6
TGTGCCAGCAGTGAGCGGGCTAGCGGGGGGGCGAAAGAGACCCAGTACTTC,CASSERASGGAKETQYF,TRBJ2-5,TRBD2,-,TRBV2
TGCGCCAGCAGCCAAGATGGCCAGGGGAATGAAAAACTGTTTTTT,CASSQDGQGNEKLFF,TRBJ1-4,-,-,TRBV4-3
TGCAGCGTTGGAAGGGGGACAGGGGGCCTCGGCGAGCAGTACTTC,CSVGRGTGGLGEQYF,TRBJ2-7,TRBD1,few,TRBV29-1
TGTGCCAGCAGTGGCACAGGGGTCAATTCACCCCTCCACTTT,CASSGTGVNSPLHF,TRBJ1-6,TRBD1,-,TRBV6-5
TGCAGCGTCTCTGACCTGGGAGGGAGCACCATATATTTT,CSVSDLGGSTIYF,TRBJ1-3,-,-,TRBV29-1
TGTGCCAGCAGAAGCCGGGTACGACTCGGAAACACCATATATTTT,CASRSRVRLGNTIYF,TRBJ1-3,-,-,TRBV5-8
TGTGCCAGCAGCTTAGGGGCCGTAAGCTCCTACGAGCAGTACTTC,CASSLGAVSSYEQYF,TRBJ2-7,-,-,TRBV7-9
TGTGCCAGCAGTGAATCAACAGCAGACTATGGCTACACCTTC,CASSESTADYGYTF,TRBJ1-2,-,-,TRBV6-5
TGTGCCAGCAGAAGGCTAGCGGGGGCCAGCACAGATACGCAGTATTTT,CASRRLAGASTDTQYF,TRBJ2-3,TRBD2,many,TRBV2
TGTGCCTGGAGTGTACGACAGACCGGGGAGCTGTTTTTT,CAWSVRQTGELFF,TRBJ2-2,-,-,TRBV30
TGTGCCAGCAGCTTAGCCCAGCGGGAGACCTACAATGAGCAGTTCTTC,CASSLAQRETYNEQFF,TRBJ2-1,TRBD2,-,TRBV7-9
TGTGCCAGCAGCCCCGCTTTAGGGCGCGGACAGCCCCAGCATTTT,CASSPALGRGQPQHF,TRBJ1-5,-,-,TRBV6-5
TGTGCCAGCAGCAGGGACGGCTACTTTGAAGCTTTCTTT,CASSRDGYFEAFF,TRBJ1-1,-,-,TRBV7-2
TGTGCCAGCAGCCCGACCGGACAGGGCGCCGTAAGCACAGATACGCAGTATTTT,CASSPTGQGAVSTDTQYF,TRBJ2-3,TRBD1,-,TRBV7-6
TGTGCCAGCAGTAACACAGGGAGCCGGAATGAGCAGTTCTTC,CASSNTGSRNEQFF,TRBJ2-1,-,-,TRBV2
TGTGCCAGCAGCCTAGACAGGGTGGGTCAGCCCCAGCATTTT,CASSLDRVGQPQHF,TRBJ1-5,TRBD1,-,TRBV11-2
TGTGCCAGCAGCTTAGGAGGAGGCGCACCTGAAAAACTGTTTTTT,CASSLGGGAPEKLFF,TRBJ1-4,-,-,TRBV7-9
TGTGCCACCAGCACGGCAGTATCTCAAGAGACCCAGTACTTC,CATSTAVSQETQYF,TRBJ2-5,-,many,TRBV25-1
TGTGCCAGCAGAGGACTAGCGGGTTACGAGCAGTACTTC,CASRGLAGYEQYF,TRBJ2-7,TRBD2,once,TRBV6-1
TGCGCCAGCCGCGAGGGAACTTGGTCAGCGGGGGGCGGAGAGACCCAGTACTTC,CASREGTWSAGGGETQYF,TRBJ2-5,TRBD2,-,TRBV5-1
TGTGCCAGCAGCGTCTCGACAGGGGGCTACGAGCAGTACTTC,CASSVSTGGYEQYF,TRBJ2-7,TRBD1,-,TRBV9
TGCGCCAGCAGCCAAGGACTAGCGGGAGGTCAGACCCAGTACTTC,CASSQGLAGGQTQYF,TRBJ2-5,TRBD2,-,TRBV4-3
TGTGCCAGCAGCCGCAGAACTGGTGAGCAGTTCTTC,CASSRRTGEQFF,TRBJ2-1,-,-,TRBV7-6
TGTGCCAGCAGTCCTTCGGCTAGCGGGGATGGCGAGACCCAGTACTTC,CASSPSASGDGETQYF,TRBJ2-5,TRBD2,-,TRBV6-6
TGCGCCAGCAGCTTGGGGTACGGACAGGGGGCGCGGAACACCGGGGAGCTGTTTTTT,CASSLGYGQGARNTGELFF,TRBJ2-2,TRBD1,-,TRBV5-1
TGTGCCAGCAGCTACGGCAGGTCCAATGTGAACACCGGGGAGCTGTTTTTT,CASSYGRSNVNTGELFF,TRBJ2-2,-,-,TRBV5-6
TGTGCCAGTAGTACTATGACTCCTAGCGGGAACATAAGGGCAGATACGCAGTATTTT,CASSTMTPSGNIRADTQYF,TRBJ2-3,TRBD2,-,TRBV19
TGCGCCAGCAGCCAAGATTGGGGCGGGGATGAAAAACTGTTTTTT,CASSQDWGGDEKLFF,TRBJ1-4,-,-,TRBV4-3
TGCAGCGTTACGGCCCTCGCGGGTGGCTACACCTTC,CSVTALAGGYTF,TRBJ1-2,-,-,TRBV29-1
TGCGCCAGCAGCTCAGCGGGGGGCCAAGAGACCCAGTACTTC,CASSSAGGQETQYF,TRBJ2-5,TRBD2,few,TRBV5-1
TGCGCCAGCAGCACGGGACTAGCGGGGGCGGTAGATACGCAGTATTTT,CASSTGLAGAVDTQYF,TRBJ2-3,TRBD2,-,TRBV5-1
TGTGCCAGCAGCTTAACGGACAGGATCGACACAGATACGCAGTATTTT,CASSLTDRIDTDTQYF,TRBJ2-3,TRBD1,few,TRBV7-2
TGCAGCGTTGACCCCGCGGGGCGCTCCTACAATGAGCAGTTCTTC,CSVDPAGRSYNEQFF,TRBJ2-1,-,-,TRBV29-1
TGCGCCAGCAGCCAAGATCTTGGCAATCAGCCCCAGCATTTT,CASSQDLGNQPQHF,TRBJ1-5,-,-,TRBV4-3
TGTGCCAGCAGCAAAGAAGGGGATATGGGCCCAGAGACCCAGTACTTC,CASSKEGDMGPETQYF,TRBJ2-5,-,once,TRBV21-1
TGTGCCAGCTCACCACAGGTTTCTATCGTCTACAATGAGCAGTTCTTC,CASSPQVSIVYNEQFF,TRBJ2-1,-,-,TRBV18
TGCGCCAGCAGCCAAGACGAAGTAAATTCACCCCTCCACTTT,CASSQDEVNSPLHF,TRBJ1-6,-,-,TRBV4-3
TGTGCCAGCGTAGGTGGGGACAAGTACGAGCAGTACTTC,CASVGGDKYEQYF,TRBJ2-7,-,-,TRBV6-6
TGTGCCAGTAGCCCCTTGGGTAGCGGGGCCCAAGAGACCCAGTACTTC,CASSPLGSGAQETQYF,TRBJ2-5,TRBD2,-,TRBV19